Included here is one TCR beta chain sequence, with context. This clone's antigen is unknown. No qualities accompany the bases; no much larger clone lies one base away. These data belong to a study of T cell responses to AZD1222 COVID-19 vaccine (dated by TCRdb to the early 2020s). In terms of the full investigation: TCR sequencing was performed for roughly 250 trial participants, of whom about 210 were given two doses of AZD1222 and approximately 26 were given two doses of MenACWY control vaccine. Trial participants were enrolled into age subgroups of 18-55, 56-69 and 70-plus years, which contained about 150, 27 and 61 TCR-sequenced participants, respectively. Overall study results and their limits: CD4 TCRs associated with the vaccine covered the entire spike protein, and the dominant responses were in regions 160-218 and 743-854. Spike-specific TCR breadth and depth rose significantly after two AZD1222 doses compared with day 0 and with MenACWY recipients. Nearly half of unique spike-specific TCRs reportedly recognized epitopes outside regions mutated in the B.1.351 and B.1.1.7 variants. In the small 56-69-year group, the increase in depth fell short of significance, most likely because of low power. Because no samples from the day 14 peak response were available, repertoires could be characterized only after the peak T cell response. Participants were mostly white British and included more females than males, and it was suggested by the authors that clonal diversity may have been underestimated. Conclusions about previously exposed vaccinees were limited because only five to seven AZD1222 recipients were SARS-CoV-2 seropositive at baseline.

The time point label corresponds to: about 28 days (+/-7) after the second vaccine dose. AZD1222 recipients whose second dose came at about 4 weeks and those whose second dose came at about 12 weeks were combined into one group, since spike-specific TCR depth and breadth did not differ between the two schedules. Vaccinee samples were obtained from the UK trials COV001 and COV002, which included a single-blind randomized controlled phase 2/3 trial of AZD1222 (ChAdOx1 nCoV-19) in healthy adults. For TCRbeta chain sequencing, PBMC samples were collected from trial participants at day 0 and at day 28 after the second dose. CDR1 WSHSY and CDR2 SAAADI are derived from the germline V gene. V trim: 4 bases; J trim: 2 bases; unmatched bases: 7. The CDR3 contains 17 residues, cysteine and phenylalanine counted. Only the CDR3 DNA is retained, 51 bases long and in frame from the first base. The CDR3 regions of human TCRbeta chains were subjected to immunosequencing. The authors' analysis ran thus. Repertoire TCRs were checked for matches against a reference library of SARS-CoV-2-specific TCRs that had been generated using the MIRA antigen-specificity platform. Breadth was defined as the fraction of unique TCRs that were SARS-CoV-2-associated, and depth was defined as the fraction of total T cells that were SARS-CoV-2-associated. Using the MIRA data, every spike-specific TCR was mapped to the spike region that the TCR reacted to and assigned to either a CD4 or a CD8 class. Log10-transformed breadth and depth values were compared by one-way ANOVA with Sidak's multiple comparisons tests. The clones in this table, taken by TCRdb from immuneACCESS, are in-frame only. Not every clone is retained; where verified, under half of the shortfall comes from an unresolved V gene, and the cause of the rest is unknown. V and J calls plus clone size are reproduced from that table; the DNA served to infer D and trimming. This sample has 180,000 or so clones in its table, and 90% to 95% of those were observed once. The ten top clones hold about 1.7% of the sample.

This sequence was found in an adult who received the AZD1222 COVID-19 vaccine. Recombination joined TRBV10-2 with TRBJ2-5; 13 nucleotides in the junction match TRBD2. The specimen was peripheral blood, collected 28 days after the second AZD1222 dose. In nucleotides, the sequence is TGCGCCAGCAGTGTCACTAGCGGGGGGGGTGGGCAAGAGACCCAGTACTTC. This yields the protein CASSVTSGGGGQETQYF.